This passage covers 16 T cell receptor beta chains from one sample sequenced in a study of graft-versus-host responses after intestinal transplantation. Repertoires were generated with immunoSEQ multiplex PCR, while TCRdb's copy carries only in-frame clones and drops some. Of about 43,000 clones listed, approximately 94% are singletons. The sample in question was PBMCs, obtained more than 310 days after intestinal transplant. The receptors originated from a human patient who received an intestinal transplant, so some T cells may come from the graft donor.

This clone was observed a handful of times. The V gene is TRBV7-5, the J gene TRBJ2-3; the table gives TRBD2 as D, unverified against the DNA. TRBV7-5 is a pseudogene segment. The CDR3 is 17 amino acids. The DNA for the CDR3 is TGTGTCAGAAGCAAGCCTGGGGTGGGGGGGAGCACAGATACGCAGTATTTT. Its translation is CVRSKPGVGGSTDTQYF.

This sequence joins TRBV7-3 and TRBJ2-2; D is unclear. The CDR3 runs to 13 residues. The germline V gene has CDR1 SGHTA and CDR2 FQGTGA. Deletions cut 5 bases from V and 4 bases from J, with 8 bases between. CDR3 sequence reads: CASSETPTGELFF. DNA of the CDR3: TGTGCCAGCAGCGAAACCCCCACCGGGGAGCTGTTTTTT.

The CDR3 DNA follows: TGCGCCAGCAGCTTCTCCCGCGGGGGAGGGACAGATACGCAGTATTTT. It is translated as CASSFSRGGGTDTQYF. The chain is built from TRBV5-1 and TRBJ2-3; TRBD2 matches at 7 bases. The V gene end was trimmed by 2 bases and the J gene end by 3 bases; junction bases not matched to a gene: 9. Per germline, CDR1 SGHRS and CDR2 YFSETQ. CDR3 length: 16 amino acids.

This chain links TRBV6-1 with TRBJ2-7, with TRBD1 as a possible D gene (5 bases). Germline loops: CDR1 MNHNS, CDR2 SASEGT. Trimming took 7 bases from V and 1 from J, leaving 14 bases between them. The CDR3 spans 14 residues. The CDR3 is CASNRGPSSYEQYF. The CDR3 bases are TGTGCCAGCAATAGGGGCCCTTCTTCCTACGAGCAGTACTTC.

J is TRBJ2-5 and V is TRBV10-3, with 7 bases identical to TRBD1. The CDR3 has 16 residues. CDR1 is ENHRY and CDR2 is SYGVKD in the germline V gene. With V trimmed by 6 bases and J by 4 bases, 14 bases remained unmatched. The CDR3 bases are TGTGCCATCAGCCCTGCCCGGGACAGTTTGGGAGAGACCCAGTACTTC. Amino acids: CAISPARDSLGETQYF.

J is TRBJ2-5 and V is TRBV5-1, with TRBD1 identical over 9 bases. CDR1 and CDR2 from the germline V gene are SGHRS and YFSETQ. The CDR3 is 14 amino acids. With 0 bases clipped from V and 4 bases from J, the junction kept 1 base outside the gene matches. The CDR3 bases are TGCGCCAGCAGCTTGGACAGGGGGCGAGAGACCCAGTACTTC. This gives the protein CASSLDRGRETQYF.

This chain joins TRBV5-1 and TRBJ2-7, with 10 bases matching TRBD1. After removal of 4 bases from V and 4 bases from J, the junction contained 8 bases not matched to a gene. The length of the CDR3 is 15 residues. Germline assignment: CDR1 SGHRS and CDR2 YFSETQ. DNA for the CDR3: TGCGCCAGCAGCACACCGGGACAGGGGCTGTACGAGCAGTACTTC. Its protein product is CASSTPGQGLYEQYF.

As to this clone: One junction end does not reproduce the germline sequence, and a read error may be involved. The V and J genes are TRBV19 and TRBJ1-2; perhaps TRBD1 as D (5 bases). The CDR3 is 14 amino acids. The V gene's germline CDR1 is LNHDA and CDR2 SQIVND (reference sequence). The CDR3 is CAGSIGGGTYGYTF. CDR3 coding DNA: TGTGCCGGTAGTATTGGGGGTGGTACCTATGGCTACACCTTC.

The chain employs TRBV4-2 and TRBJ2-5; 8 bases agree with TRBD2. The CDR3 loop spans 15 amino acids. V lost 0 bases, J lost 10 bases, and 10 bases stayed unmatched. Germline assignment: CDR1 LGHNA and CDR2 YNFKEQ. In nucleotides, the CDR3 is TGTGCCAGCAGCCAAGATACCGGGAGGGGTGAGGTCCAGTACTTC. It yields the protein CASSQDTGRGEVQYF.

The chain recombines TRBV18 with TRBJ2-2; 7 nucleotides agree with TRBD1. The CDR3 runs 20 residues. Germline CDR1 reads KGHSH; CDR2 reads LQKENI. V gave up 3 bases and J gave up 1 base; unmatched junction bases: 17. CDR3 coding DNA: TGTGCCAGCTCACCCGTATTCGGACAGGCTCTGCATCTGAACACCGGGGAGCTGTTTTTT. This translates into CASSPVFGQALHLNTGELFF.

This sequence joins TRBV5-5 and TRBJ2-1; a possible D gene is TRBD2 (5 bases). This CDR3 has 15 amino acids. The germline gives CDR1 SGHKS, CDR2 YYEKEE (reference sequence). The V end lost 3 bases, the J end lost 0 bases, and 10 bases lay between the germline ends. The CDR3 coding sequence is TGTGCCAGCAGCTCCCGAGGGTACTCCTACAATGAGCAGTTCTTC. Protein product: CASSSRGYSYNEQFF.

CDR3 region: CSASPGYEQYF. CDR3 DNA: TGCAGTGCTAGTCCGGGCTACGAGCAGTACTTC. The chain has TRBV20-1 and TRBJ2-7; D ambiguous. This CDR3 region has 11 residues. The V end lost 3 bases, the J end lost 3 bases, and 6 bases lay between the germline ends. Germline CDR1 is DFQATT and CDR2 is SNEGSKA (reference sequence).

The CDR3 protein is CASSEAPDRGVRNTIYF. The CDR3 nucleotides are TGTGCCAGCAGTGAAGCCCCGGACAGGGGGGTTCGAAACACCATATATTTT. The genes are TRBV6-1 and TRBJ1-3; TRBD1 matches at 10 bases. This CDR3 region has 17 residues. Germline V lookup: CDR1 MNHNS, CDR2 SASEGT. Trimming at V came to 0 bases and at J to 5 bases, leaving 7 bases not matched to a gene.

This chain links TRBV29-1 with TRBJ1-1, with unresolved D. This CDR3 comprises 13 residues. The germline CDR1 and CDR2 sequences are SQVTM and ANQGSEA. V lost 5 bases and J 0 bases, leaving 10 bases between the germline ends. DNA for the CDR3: TGCAGCGTTCGTGCAGTCCTGAACACTGAAGCTTTCTTT. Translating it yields CSVRAVLNTEAFF.

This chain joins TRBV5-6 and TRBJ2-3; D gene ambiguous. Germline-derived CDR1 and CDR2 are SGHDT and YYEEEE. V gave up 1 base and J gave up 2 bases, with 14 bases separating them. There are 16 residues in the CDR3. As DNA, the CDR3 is TGTGCCAGCAGCTTGATGACGCAGGAACTCACAGATACGCAGTATTTT. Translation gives CASSLMTQELTDTQYF.

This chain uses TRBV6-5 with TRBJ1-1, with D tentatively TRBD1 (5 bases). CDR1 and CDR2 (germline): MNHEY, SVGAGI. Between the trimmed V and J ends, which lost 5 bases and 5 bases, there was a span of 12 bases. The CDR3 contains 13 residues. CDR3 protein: CASSTLSGTEAFF. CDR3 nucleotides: TGTGCCAGCAGTACCCTCTCAGGGACTGAAGCTTTCTTT.